This passage covers 23 T cell receptor beta chains from one sample sequenced in a study of blood T cells in healthy people across ages. A second PCR of about 7 to 12 cycles used a sample-barcoded 5' primer and a J-beta primer mix. TCRdb re-called the 5' RACE reads through MiXCR, storing one row per CDR3 protein. The table lists 2 million or so distinct CDR3 sequences, about 49% of them singletons, with roughly 2.1% in the top ten. The specimen was blood. These receptors were taken from a woman between 40 and 50 years old in good health.

The chain has TRBV29-1 and TRBJ2-5, with D unclear. V lost 4 bases and J lost 2, with 14 bases in between. Germline loops: CDR1 SQVTM, CDR2 ANQGSEA. CDR3 size: 14 residues. CDR3 nucleotides: TGCAGCGTTGTTATCCAGAAAAAACAAGAGACCCAGTACTTC. Its protein is CSVVIQKKQETQYF.

The table lists this clonotype with a count of one. J is TRBJ2-1 and V is TRBV20-1; TRBD2 matches at 7 bases. The CDR3 is 15 residues long. V was clipped by 4 bases and J by 3 bases; unmatched bases: 9. Per germline, CDR1 DFQATT and CDR2 SNEGSKA (reference sequence). The CDR3 here is CSATGLLLDYNEQFF. The CDR3 DNA sequence: TGCAGTGCTACGGGACTACTGTTAGACTACAATGAGCAGTTCTTC.

The rearrangement links TRBV28 to TRBJ2-1; 7 positions match TRBD2. Germline lookup yields CDR1 MDHEN and CDR2 SYDVKM. This CDR3 comprises 15 residues. V trimming: 6 bases; J trimming: 7 bases; junction bases outside the gene matches: 12. The CDR3, as DNA: TGTGCCAGCAGCGCCAACCGGGAGGCCTGGAATGAGCAGTTCTTC. This gives the protein CASSANREAWNEQFF.

CDR3 residues: CASSGWTGQGYTF. The CDR3 DNA reads TGTGCCAGCAGTGGGTGGACAGGGCAGGGCTACACCTTC. This chain connects TRBV6-5 to TRBJ1-2, with 8 bases identical to TRBD1. The junction had 7 bases not matched to a gene; V was cut back by 5 bases and J by 8 bases. Germline CDR1 and CDR2: MNHEY and SVGAGI. This CDR3 comprises 13 residues.

The chain uses TRBV4-3 and TRBJ2-7; 7 bases are a match to TRBD2. The CDR3 sequence is 15 residues long. Germline CDR1 LGHNA, CDR2 YSLEER. Trimming removed 0 bases from V and 8 bases from J; junction bases left unmatched: 10. CDR3 protein: CASSQDFDRGEQQYF. DNA of the CDR3: TGCGCCAGCAGCCAAGATTTCGATCGGGGGGAGCAGCAGTACTTC.

This clonotype showed up just a few times. The chain is built from TRBV29-1 and TRBJ1-2; D gene unclear. V was clipped by 3 bases and J by 1 base, with 12 bases between them. CDR1 and CDR2 from the germline V gene are SQVTM and ANQGSEA. This CDR3 is built from 14 residues. CDR3 in amino acids: CSVDTPAFNYGYTF. CDR3 bases: TGCAGCGTTGACACGCCGGCGTTTAACTATGGCTACACCTTC.

DNA for the CDR3: TGTGCCAGCAGCCATGGGGTAGCGGGGCAAAATGAGCAGTTCTTC. It is translated as CASSHGVAGQNEQFF. The chain links TRBV3-1 to TRBJ2-1; 8 bases match TRBD2. CDR3 length: 15 amino acids. CDR1 is LGHDT and CDR2 is YNNKEL in the germline V gene (reference sequence). Trimming at V came to 3 bases and at J to 7 bases, leaving 8 bases not matched to a gene.

A few counts support this clonotype. The chain employs TRBV6-5 and TRBJ1-4; D is possibly TRBD1 (5 bases). Germline-derived CDR1 and CDR2 are MNHEY and SVGAGI. CDR3 length equals 16 residues. V was pared by 3 bases and J by 6 bases, with 17 bases between. This CDR3 is CASSYGPGGYDEKLFF. Written as DNA, the CDR3 is TGTGCCAGCAGTTATGGGCCGGGGGGGTATGATGAAAAACTGTTTTTT.

This clonotype has a handful of counts. The V gene is TRBV12-3 or TRBV12-4, the J gene TRBJ2-3; D uncertain. The CDR3 loop spans 14 amino acids. Trimming took 1 base from V and 11 from J, leaving 16 bases between them. CDR3 loop: CASSLELGRLEQYF. The CDR3 nucleotides are TGTGCCAGCAGTTTAGAACTCGGGCGATTAGAGCAGTATTTT.

The chain recombines TRBV6-2 or TRBV6-3 with TRBJ2-3; possible D gene TRBD2, 7 bases. Germline CDR1 reads MNHEY; CDR2 reads SVGEGT. Deletions cut 3 bases from V and 6 bases from J, with 16 bases between. This CDR3 region has 15 residues. The DNA for the CDR3 is TGTGCCAGCAGTTATCGACGGGGGGCAAGTGATACGCAGTATTTT. Protein: CASSYRRGASDTQYF.

This chain uses TRBV11-1 with TRBJ2-7; either TRBD1 or TRBD2 may supply D (5 bases each). The CDR3 totals 13 residues. Germline V CDR1 and CDR2: SGHAT, FQDESV (reference sequence). Deletions cut 8 bases from V and 1 base from J, with 12 bases between. This CDR3 is CASAGTDSYEQYF. The CDR3 DNA is TGTGCCAGCGCCGGGACGGATTCCTACGAGCAGTACTTC.

V and J are TRBV12-3 or TRBV12-4 and TRBJ2-7, with D possibly matching TRBD1 (5 bases). Trimming took off 5 bases at V and 0 bases at J, with 11 bases between the two ends. The CDR3 is 14 residues long. The CDR3: CASSPPTDSYEQYF. CDR3 nucleotide sequence: TGTGCCAGCAGTCCTCCGACAGACTCCTACGAGCAGTACTTC.

Only one count was recorded for this clonotype. V and J are TRBV7-2 and TRBJ2-3, with TRBD2 matching 10 bases. The germline CDR1 and CDR2 sequences are SGHTA and FQGNSA. The CDR3 consists of 15 residues. V lost 5 bases to trimming and J lost 5 bases; unmatched junction nucleotides: 7. This CDR3 reads CASSLRTSGRDTQYF. Here the CDR3 DNA reads TGTGCCAGCAGCCTAAGGACTAGCGGTAGAGATACGCAGTATTTT.

This chain connects TRBV28 to TRBJ1-6; D is undetermined. Germline CDR1 reads MDHEN; CDR2 reads SYDVKM. The CDR3 is made up of 17 amino acids. V was clipped by 5 bases and J by 2 bases, with 16 bases between them. The CDR3 coding sequence is TGTGCCAGCAGTCGACATTCGGTCGACACCTATAATTCACCCCTCCACTTT. This gives the protein CASSRHSVDTYNSPLHF.

The chain employs TRBV28 and TRBJ2-7, with D tentatively TRBD2 (6 bases). The CDR3 sequence is 15 residues long. Looked up from germline, CDR1 is MDHEN and CDR2 is SYDVKM. Trimming left V 4 bases short and J 3 bases short, with 16 bases between. The CDR3 sequence is CASSSGSAVLYEQYF. CDR3 nucleotides: TGTGCCAGCAGTTCCGGGAGCGCGGTACTCTACGAGCAGTACTTC.

This clonotype was observed a few times. The chain employs TRBV20-1 and TRBJ2-5; possible D gene TRBD2, 5 bases. Trimming removed 0 bases at V and 4 bases at J, with 18 bases between. The germline gives CDR1 DFQATT, CDR2 SNEGSKA (reference sequence). The CDR3 totals 16 residues. The DNA of the CDR3 is TGCAGTGCTAGAGATCCCCAAAAGGGTGGGAGAGAGACCCAGTACTTC. The encoded protein is CSARDPQKGGRETQYF.

The chain carries TRBV20-1 and TRBJ1-4, with D uncertain. The germline V gene encodes CDR1 DFQATT and CDR2 SNEGSKA (reference sequence). The CDR3 runs to 15 residues. Trimming cost V 3 bases and J 3 bases, with 14 bases left between them. The CDR3 DNA sequence: TGCAGTGCTAGGGGCACCGCCTTCTCTAATGAAAAACTGTTTTTT. This encodes CSARGTAFSNEKLFF.

CDR3 amino acids: CASSPVRPTEAFF. Written as DNA, the CDR3 is TGCGCCAGCAGCCCGGTACGTCCGACTGAAGCTTTCTTT. V and J are TRBV5-1 and TRBJ1-1; D unresolved. Germline V gene lookup returns CDR1 SGHRS and CDR2 YFSETQ. CDR3 length: 13 amino acids. The V end lost 4 bases, the J end lost 5 bases, and 12 bases lay between the germline ends.

This chain joins TRBV12-3 or TRBV12-4 and TRBJ2-5, with no clear D. The end of the DNA aligns better with TRBJ2-7, so the J call may be wrong. There are 12 residues in the CDR3. The CDR3 is CASGPGGGEQYF. Written as DNA, the CDR3 is TGTGCCAGCGGCCCAGGTGGCGGCGAGCAGTACTTC.

This clonotype was seen more than once but under ten times. This rearrangement joins TRBV9 to TRBJ2-3, with 8 bases that match TRBD1. The CDR3 loop spans 14 amino acids. V gave up 8 bases and J gave up 1 base; unmatched junction bases: 6. Germline V gives CDR1 SGDLS, CDR2 YYNGEE. CDR3 protein: CASARGQGTDTQYF. The CDR3 region has the DNA TGTGCCAGTGCCAGGGGGCAGGGCACAGATACGCAGTATTTT.

J is TRBJ2-4 and V is TRBV6-5, with 9 bases lining up with TRBD1. The J call may be faulty, since TRBJ2-7 better matches the DNA end. Germline V gene sequence: CDR1 MNHEY, CDR2 SVGAGI. This CDR3 has 17 amino acids. The CDR3 DNA sequence: TGTGCCAGCAGTTACTACGGCGTAGACAGGGGGGCTACCGAGCAGTACTTC. It codes for CASSYYGVDRGATEQYF.

The V and J genes are TRBV4-3 and TRBJ1-5, with 8 bases matching TRBD1. The CDR3 is 14 amino acids. Germline V gene data show CDR1 as LGHNA and CDR2 as YSLEER. Germline trimming cut 7 bases from V and 10 bases from J; bases unmatched to any gene: 12. CDR3 region: CASKPNRGQGPQHF. CDR3 DNA sequence: TGCGCCAGCAAGCCAAATCGTGGACAGGGACCCCAGCATTTT.

V and J are TRBV7-2 and TRBJ2-5; 11 positions match TRBD2. The CDR3 has 15 residues. Losses at the gene ends were 1 base for V and 11 bases for J; bases not matched to a gene: 9. Germline V gives CDR1 SGHTA, CDR2 FQGNSA. CDR3 protein: CASSLVAGGHNEQYF. The CDR3 nucleotides read TGTGCCAGCAGCTTAGTAGCGGGGGGGCACAATGAGCAGTACTTC.